The 5 T cell receptor beta chains reported below all come from one sample, sequenced in a study of cytomegalovirus exposure and HLA in healthy donors. In the PCR, 60 Vbeta and 13 Jbeta primers were used. Repertoires were generated with immunoSEQ multiplex PCR, while TCRdb's copy carries only in-frame clones and drops some. Of about 110,000 clones in the sample, approximately 86% are singletons; the top ten hold around 1.9%. What was sequenced was PBMCs. The source is a man aged 35-49 years in good health and CMV-seronegative.

The chain links TRBV29-1 to TRBJ1-3; no definite D call. The ends were cut back, 7 bases at V and 2 bases at J, with 12 bases in the middle. This CDR3 has 13 residues. Germline V gene sequence: CDR1 SQVTM, CDR2 ANQGSEA. The CDR3 DNA reads TGCAGCGCACGACAAGGCGCTGGAAACACCATATATTTT. Translation gives CSARQGAGNTIYF. Full variable domain (remainder filled in from reference TRBV29-1 and TRBJ1-3): SAVISQKPSRDICQRGTSLTIQCQVDSQVTMMFWYRQQPGQSLTLIATANQGSEATYESGFVIDKFPISRPNLTFSTLTVSNMSPEDSSIYLCSARQGAGNTIYFGEGSWLTVV.

This rearrangement joins TRBV5-8 to TRBJ2-2; the D gene is possibly TRBD1 (6 bases). The CDR3 contains 16 residues. V lost 3 bases and J lost 0, with 12 bases in between. From germline, CDR1 is SGHTS and CDR2 YDEGEE. The CDR3 nucleotides read TGTGCCAGCAGCTGGACGGGGACAACGAACACCGGGGAGCTGTTTTTT. Protein product: CASSWTGTTNTGELFF. Using reference TRBV5-8 and TRBJ2-2 for the parts outside the CDR3, the full variable domain is EAGVTQSPTHLIKTRGQQATLRCSPISGHTSVYWYQQALGLGLQFLLWYDEGEERNRGNFPPRFSGRQFPNYSSELNVNALELEDSALYLCASSWTGTTNTGELFFGEGSRLTVL.

The V and J genes are TRBV19 and TRBJ1-1, with 7 bases identical to TRBD1. Germline V gene data show CDR1 as LNHDA and CDR2 as SQIVND (reference sequence). J lost 7 bases, V lost 6 bases, and 11 bases had no gene match. The CDR3 runs to 14 residues. CDR3 in amino acids: CASRYGQEKGEAFF. CDR3 bases: TGTGCCAGTAGGTACGGACAGGAGAAGGGTGAAGCTTTCTTT.

The chain joins TRBV1 to TRBJ2-1; no check of the table's D call, TRBD2, against the DNA was made. TRBV1 is listed as a pseudogene. This CDR3 has 13 amino acids. The CDR3 sequence: CTSSQDTGNEQFF. The DNA of the CDR3 is TGCACCAGCAGCCAAGATACGGGGAATGAGCAGTTCTTC.

The rearrangement joins TRBV27 to TRBJ1-1; possibly TRBD1 for D (6 bases). The germline CDR1 and CDR2 sequences are MNHEY and SMNVEV (reference sequence). V dropped 5 bases and J dropped 3 bases, with 10 bases sitting between them. This CDR3 has 13 amino acids. CDR3 DNA: TGTGCCAGCAGTATCTACAGGGACACTGAAGCTTTCTTT. It encodes CASSIYRDTEAFF.